One TCR beta chain is described in this entry. The CDR3 runs to 12 residues. V lost 7 bases and J 7 bases, leaving 13 bases between the germline ends. CDR1 is MNHNY, CDR2 SVGAGI, per germline (reference sequence). This record comes from a study of blood T cell repertoires in COVID-19. At the level of the study: Both acute and convalescent COVID-19 samples were obtained from the United States, Italy and Spain. PBMCs, B-cell-depleted T cells, or T cells provided the cDNA or gDNA that made up the material.

Authors' analysis steps: Nucleated cell number was recorded as an estimate derived from reference gene primer amplification. TCRdb's table, derived via immunoSEQ multiplex PCR, lists solely in-frame clones and lacks some. V, J and clone size are taken as reported in that table, and D and trimming were inferred from the DNA itself. The table lists tens of thousands of clones, 75% to 85% of them singletons. The chain is built from TRBV6-6 and TRBJ1-1, with D maybe TRBD1 (5 bases). The origin of this receptor is a woman aged 55-70 years with acute or convalescent COVID-19. The source material was peripheral blood. DNA of the CDR3: TGTGCCAGCACTTTACAGGCCCGTGAAGCTTTCTTT. Its translation is CASTLQAREAFF.